This T cell receptor (beta chain) originates from a study of shared clonotypes between healthy human individuals. Study-level points and caveats: Naive CD4 clonotype sharing across several donors was approximately 5%.

As for this clone: Its target is unknown.

Healthy and HIV-negative, the adult donors had no recent acute infections or vaccinations. CD45RO+ cells joined CCR7-negative CD45RA+ TemRA cells to form CD8 memory. Germline V gene lookup returns CDR1 SEHNR and CDR2 FQNEAQ (reference sequence). The length of the CDR3 is 13 residues. V gave up 6 bases and J gave up 1 base, with 9 bases separating them. At deep level, the assay was performed. Measured with immunoSEQ multiplex PCR; TCRdb has only the in-frame clones, and not every one. Of roughly 380,000 clones listed, just over 95% are singletons. Sequenced material: memory CD8+ T cells sorted from blood. As to subset: CD45RO+ cells pooled with CCR7-negative TemRA cells. The receptor comes from a man between 25 and 39 years old in good health. The chain carries TRBV7-9 and TRBJ1-1; perhaps TRBD1 as D (5 bases). In DNA, the CDR3 is TGTGCCAGCAGTCGGGGACCGAACACTGAAGCTTTCTTT. Its translation is CASSRGPNTEAFF.